The rows below give T cell receptor beta chains drawn from one sample of a study of cytomegalovirus exposure and HLA in healthy donors. Produced via immunoSEQ multiplex PCR; TCRdb's table is partial and in-frame only. The sample has 120,000 or so clones, more than 75% seen once; the top ten hold nearly 5%. Sequenced material: PBMCs. These receptors came from a young man in good health and CMV-seronegative. The CDR3 runs from the conserved cysteine through the conserved F or W. D genes are given only for firm matches. The listing skips clone size in some rows; elsewhere it reads once, few, many or a size class.

TRBV10-3	.	TRBD2	TRBJ2-2	TGTGCCATCAGAGGGACTAGCGGGAGGCCCCTGCGGACCGGGGAGCTGTTTTTT	CAIRGTSGRPLRTGELFF
TRBV19	.	.	TRBJ1-5	TGTGCCAGTACAGATAGCAATCAGCCCCAGCATTTT	CASTDSNQPQHF
TRBV14	.	TRBD1	TRBJ2-1	TGTGCCAGCAGCCAAGTCTCGGGCGACAGGGGGTGGCATGAGCAGTTCTTC	CASSQVSGDRGWHEQFF
TRBV5-1	.	TRBD2	TRBJ2-1	TGCGCCAGCAGCATAGCCGGGACTAAGCCGAACAATGAGCAGTTCTTC	CASSIAGTKPNNEQFF
TRBV2	.	TRBD1	TRBJ2-7	TGTGCCAGCCGAAGACAGGGGGCCAACGAGCAGTACTTC	CASRRQGANEQYF
TRBV30	.	.	TRBJ1-1	TGTGCCTGGGCGGGGCAGAGCAACACTGAAGCTTTCTTT	CAWAGQSNTEAFF
TRBV28	.	.	TRBJ1-1	TGTGCCAGCAGTTTATGGCAGGGTACTGAAGCTTTCTTT	CASSLWQGTEAFF
TRBV19	.	.	TRBJ2-1	TGTGCCAGTAGTCCGTTAGATGGCCGAGGTGAGCAGTTCTTC	CASSPLDGRGEQFF
TRBV15	once	.	TRBJ2-4	TGTGCCACCAGCAGAGGCCAGGGTGGAGAAGGAAACATTCAGTACTTC	CATSRGQGGEGNIQYF
TRBV28	.	.	TRBJ1-5	TGTGCCAGCAGGGGTCTTTGGCAGGGCAATCAGCCCCAGCATTTT	CASRGLWQGNQPQHF
TRBV2	.	TRBD1	TRBJ1-3	TGTGCCAGCAGCCCGGGACAGGGGAGGGGAAACACCATATATTTT	CASSPGQGRGNTIYF
TRBV6-5	.	.	TRBJ1-2	TGTGCCAGCAGTTACTCGGGGGGGCGTTATGGCTACACCTTC	CASSYSGGRYGYTF
TRBV2	.	.	TRBJ2-7	TGTGCCAGCAGGGCCACCTACGAGCAGTACTTC	CASRATYEQYF
TRBV19	.	.	TRBJ2-7	TGTGCCAGTAGTACCCAGGGATATGGCTACGAGCAGTACTTC	CASSTQGYGYEQYF
TRBV5-6	.	.	TRBJ2-3	TGTGCCAGCAGCCCGTTGACAGGATTGGGCACAGATACGCAGTATTTT	CASSPLTGLGTDTQYF
TRBV18	.	.	TRBJ2-5	TGTGCCAGCTCACGATCTCCCGGACTCGGCCAAGAGACCCAGTACTTC	CASSRSPGLGQETQYF
TRBV27	few	.	TRBJ2-7	TGTGCCAGCAGTGACCCCGCGGGCTACGAGCAGTACTTC	CASSDPAGYEQYF
TRBV7-9	.	.	TRBJ2-7	TGTGCCAGCAGCCTCCAACCGGTCTCCGAGCAGTACTTC	CASSLQPVSEQYF
TRBV18	.	TRBD2	TRBJ2-4	TGTGCCAGCTCAGGAAGCGGGGGGGCCACGGCCAAAAACATTCAGTACTTC	CASSGSGGATAKNIQYF
TRBV4-1	.	.	TRBJ1-2	TGCGCCAGCAGCCCACCGGGTTCTAACTATGGCTACACCTTC	CASSPPGSNYGYTF
TRBV9	medium-sized	TRBD1	TRBJ2-3	TGTGCCAGCGGATTCCACCGGGACAGGGTAACAGATACGCAGTATTTT	CASGFHRDRVTDTQYF
TRBV18	once	.	TRBJ2-3	TGTGCCAGCTCACCACAGACAGGTGGCACAGATACGCAGTATTTT	CASSPQTGGTDTQYF
TRBV7-9	once	.	TRBJ2-1	TGTGCCAGGGCGGACTTAATAGATGGTAATGAGCAGTTCTTC	CARADLIDGNEQFF
TRBV2	.	.	TRBJ2-4	TGTGCCAGCAGTGTGTCCGGGACATTACAGTACTTC	CASSVSGTLQYF
TRBV30	.	.	TRBJ1-2	TGTGCCTGGAGCCCCCCTCTGGCGGGCTATGGCTACACCTTC	CAWSPPLAGYGYTF
TRBV9	.	.	TRBJ2-2	TGTGCCAGCAGCGTCACTTCGAACGGGGAGCTGTTTTTT	CASSVTSNGELFF
TRBV6-5	.	TRBD2	TRBJ2-1	TGTGCCAGCAGTTACTCACTAGCGGCATACAATGAGCAGTTCTTC	CASSYSLAAYNEQFF
TRBV7-2	.	TRBD1	TRBJ1-1	TGTGCCAGCAGCTTAGGGGGGACAGTTATGAACACTGAAGCTTTCTTT	CASSLGGTVMNTEAFF
TRBV5-1	.	.	TRBJ1-1	TGCGCCAGCAGCAAAGACATTACCACTGAAGCTTTCTTT	CASSKDITTEAFF
TRBV5-6	.	.	TRBJ2-5	TGTGCCAGCAGACAGGGAAGGGTCTCCGAGACCCAGTACTTC	CASRQGRVSETQYF
TRBV25-1	.	.	TRBJ2-7	TGTGCCAGCAGTGTAAGGGGGGGGGACTCCGAGCAGTACTTC	CASSVRGGDSEQYF
TRBV5-4	.	.	TRBJ2-1	TGTGCCAGCCAGTGGGCAGGTAGGAATGAGCAGTTCTTC	CASQWAGRNEQFF
TRBV2	.	TRBD1	TRBJ1-2	TGTGCCAGCAGTGAACGTGACAGGGATGCTAACTATGGCTACACCTTC	CASSERDRDANYGYTF
TRBV6-5	.	TRBD1	TRBJ1-2	TGTGCCAGCAGTTACGGACAGGCTCTGGGGGGCTACACCTTC	CASSYGQALGGYTF
TRBV6-5	.	.	TRBJ1-3	TGTGCCAGCAGTTACTCGCGATTCGCTGGAAACACCATATATTTT	CASSYSRFAGNTIYF
TRBV5-6	.	TRBD1	TRBJ1-6	TGTGCCAGCAGCATCCGACAGGGGGGAACCTATAATTCACCCCTCCACTTT	CASSIRQGGTYNSPLHF
TRBV30	.	TRBD1	TRBJ1-2	TGTGCCTGGAGTGACAGGGGGCAAGTCTATGGCTACACCTTC	CAWSDRGQVYGYTF
TRBV30	.	.	TRBJ2-5	TGTGCCTGGGACTCTGGAGAGACCCAGTACTTC	CAWDSGETQYF
TRBV6-5	.	TRBD1	TRBJ2-7	TGTGCCAGCAGTACGACCGGGACAGGGGTTTACGAGCAGTACTTC	CASSTTGTGVYEQYF
TRBV28	.	.	TRBJ1-4	TGTGCCAGCAGTTCCGGGGGCGGGGGGCTGAATGAAAAACTGTTTTTT	CASSSGGGGLNEKLFF
TRBV6-1	.	TRBD2	TRBJ2-7	TGTGCCAGCAGTGACGGGACTAGCGGGAGTGTGGGCTACGAGCAGTACTTC	CASSDGTSGSVGYEQYF
TRBV5-1	.	TRBD1	TRBJ1-2	TGCGCCAGCAGCTTGATTGGACAGGGGGCTTCAGGCTACACCTTC	CASSLIGQGASGYTF
TRBV19	.	.	TRBJ2-1	TGTGCCAGCCTGGGCCAGGGGCCCTACAATGAGCAGTTCTTC	CASLGQGPYNEQFF
TRBV10-1	.	TRBD1	TRBJ2-7	TGCGCCAGCAGTAGCACCGTGTCGGGACAGGGGTCCTACGAGCAGTACTTC	CASSSTVSGQGSYEQYF
TRBV6-5	.	TRBD1	TRBJ1-1	TGTGCCAGCAGTTATGCGACAGGGGTCACTGAAGCTTTCTTT	CASSYATGVTEAFF
TRBV7-6	.	.	TRBJ2-5	TGTGCCAGCAGCTTAGCCCCGGGTTCAGAGACCCAGTACTTC	CASSLAPGSETQYF